The 12 T cell receptor beta chains presented below share a single source sample, sequenced in a study of OX40 agonist ivuxolimab in advanced cancers. Measured with immunoSEQ multiplex PCR; TCRdb has only the in-frame clones, and not every one. The sample lists tens of thousands of clones; about nine tenths were seen once. Specimen: CD4+ or CD8+ T cells sorted from blood, collected in a trial of the OX40 agonist ivuxolimab. The receptor set was obtained from an adult with an advanced solid tumor such as melanoma, head and neck, liver or kidney cancer.

This clone has a handful of counts. At one end the junction does not follow the germline gene, possibly because of a read error. Other DNA sequences in this specimen translate into the identical CDR3. This chain links TRBV7-2 with TRBJ1-1; possible D gene TRBD1, 5 bases. The CDR3 loop spans 15 amino acids. Germline CDR1 and CDR2: SGHTA and FQGNSA. The CDR3 region has the DNA TGCGCCAGCAGCCAGGAATGGGGGGGGAACACTGAAGCTTTCTTT. It is translated as CASSQEWGGNTEAFF.

This clone was seen more than once but under ten times. This sample also contains other DNA sequences that code for the same CDR3. The rearrangement links TRBV6-6 to TRBJ1-5; D not resolved. Germline lookup yields CDR1 MNHNY and CDR2 SVGAGI (reference sequence). V was pared by 4 bases and J by 0 bases, with 4 bases between. This CDR3 spans 13 amino acids. CDR3 nucleotide sequence: TGTGCCAGCAGTTCTCGTAGCAATCAGCCCCAGCATTTT. Protein sequence: CASSSRSNQPQHF.

The genes are TRBV28 and TRBJ1-5, with no clear D. Per germline, CDR1 MDHEN and CDR2 SYDVKM. The CDR3 is 15 residues long. Trimming shortened V by 1 base and J by 7 bases, and 14 bases separated the two germline ends. This chain's CDR3 is CASSLYLGVEQPQHF. CDR3 sequence (DNA): TGTGCCAGCAGTTTATATCTGGGCGTAGAACAGCCCCAGCATTTT.

The gene calls are TRBV21-1 and TRBJ1-5. TRBV21-1 is deemed a pseudogene. The CDR3 contains 18 residues. The CDR3 DNA is TGTGCCAGCAGCAAAGGTGAAGAGACGGACCCCCTTGGTCAGCCCCAGCATTTT. Amino acid sequence: CASSKGEETDPLGQPQHF.

V and J are TRBV6-1 and TRBJ1-4; D gene unclear. V was pared by 7 bases and J by 0 bases, with 9 bases between. CDR3 length: 14 amino acids. Germline V lookup: CDR1 MNHNS, CDR2 SASEGT. For the CDR3, the DNA is TGTGCCAGCATGTTGGGGTCAACTAATGAAAAACTGTTTTTT. It specifies CASMLGSTNEKLFF.

The V call is TRBV28, the J call TRBJ1-5; D is unclear. The V gene lost 5 bases and the J gene lost 5 bases, with 10 bases spanning the gap. The CDR3 loop spans 13 amino acids. Germline V gene data show CDR1 as MDHEN and CDR2 as SYDVKM. The CDR3 DNA reads as TGTGCCAGCAGTCAGTATTTCCATCAGCCCCAGCATTTT. Translating gives CASSQYFHQPQHF. The full variable domain, in which reference TRBV28 and TRBJ1-5 provide the parts outside the CDR3, is DVKVTQSSRYLVKRTGEKVFLECVQDMDHENMFWYRQDPGLGLRLIYFSYDVKMKEKGDIPEGYSVSREKKERFSLILESASTNQTSMYLCASSQYFHQPQHFGDGTRLSIL.

The CDR3 DNA is TGTGCCTGGAGTCCCCCTAGGACAGGGTTCGGAACTGAAGCTTTCTTT. It codes for CAWSPPRTGFGTEAFF. The chain has TRBV30 and TRBJ1-1; 8 nucleotides line up with TRBD1. There are 16 residues in the CDR3. J was trimmed by 5 bases and V by 2 bases; bases with no gene match: 13. Germline V gene sequence: CDR1 GTSNPN, CDR2 SVGIG (reference sequence). Complete variable domain (other parts from reference TRBV30 and TRBJ1-1): SQTIHQWPATLVQPVGSPLSLECTVEGTSNPNLYWYRQAAGRGLQLLFYSVGIGQISSEVPQNLSASRPQDRQFILSSKKLLLSDSGFYLCAWSPPRTGFGTEAFFGQGTRLTVV.

V is TRBV7-6 and J is TRBJ1-1, with 10 bases fitting TRBD1. Germline V lookup: CDR1 SGHVS, CDR2 FNYEAQ. The CDR3 totals 14 residues. The V segment lost 5 bases and the J segment 3 bases; nucleotides outside the gene matches: 3. The CDR3 protein is CASSRGTGDTEAFF. The CDR3 DNA follows: TGTGCCAGCAGCCGAGGGACAGGGGACACTGAAGCTTTCTTT.

The CDR3 nucleotides read TGCGCCAGCAGCACCCGCGATAGTAGCGGGGACAATGAGCAGTTCTTC. Protein product: CASSTRDSSGDNEQFF. This chain connects TRBV5-1 to TRBJ2-1; 8 bases are shared with TRBD2. Looked up from germline, CDR1 is SGHRS and CDR2 is YFSETQ. CDR3 length: 16 residues. The trim removed 4 bases at V and 5 bases at J, leaving 11 bases unmatched.

The rearrangement joins TRBV7-2 to TRBJ1-2; tentative D call: TRBD1 (5 bases). Germline CDR1 SGHTA, CDR2 FQGNSA. The CDR3 extends over 12 amino acids. V dropped 5 bases and J dropped 8 bases, with 12 bases sitting between them. The CDR3 protein is CASSPYGGGYTF. For the CDR3, the DNA is TGTGCCAGCAGCCCCTACGGGGGAGGCTACACCTTC. The variable domain in full, with the rest retrieved from reference TRBV7-2 and TRBJ1-2, is GAGVSQSPSNKVTEKGKDVELRCDPISGHTALYWYRQSLGQGLEFLIYFQGNSAPDKSGLPSDRFSAERTGGSVSTLTIQRTQQEDSAVYLCASSPYGGGYTFGSGTRLTVV.

Only a few counts were recorded for this clone. The CDR3 coding sequence is TGTGCCAGCAGCAAGGGGACAGGGTTTGGGGGATTCAATCAGCCCCAGCATTTT. This sequence encodes CASSKGTGFGGFNQPQHF. The chain has TRBV7-9 and TRBJ1-5; 9 nucleotides match TRBD1. Trimming at V came to 5 bases and at J to 3 bases, leaving 14 bases not matched to a gene. Germline CDR1 reads SEHNR; CDR2 reads FQNEAQ (reference sequence). This CDR3 is 18 amino acids long.

This chain uses TRBV28 with TRBJ1-2; 8 nucleotides agree with TRBD1. This CDR3 spans 14 amino acids. In germline, CDR1 is MDHEN, CDR2 SYDVKM. The V segment lost 6 bases and the J segment 4 bases; nucleotides outside the gene matches: 7. For the CDR3, the DNA is TGTGCCAGCAGCCTTGGACAGGGTGCCTATGGCTACACCTTC. It codes for CASSLGQGAYGYTF.